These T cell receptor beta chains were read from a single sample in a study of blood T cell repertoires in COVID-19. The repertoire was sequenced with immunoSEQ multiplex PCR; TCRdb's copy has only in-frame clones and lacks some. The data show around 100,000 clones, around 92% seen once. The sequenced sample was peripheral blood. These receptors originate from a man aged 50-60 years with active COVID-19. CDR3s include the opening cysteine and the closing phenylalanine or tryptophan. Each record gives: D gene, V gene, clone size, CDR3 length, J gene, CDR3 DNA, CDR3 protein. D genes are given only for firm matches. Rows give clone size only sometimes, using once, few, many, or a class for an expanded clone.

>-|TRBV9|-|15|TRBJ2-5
TGTGCCAGCAGCGTAGGTGATGGGGGCCCAGAGACCCAGTACTTC
CASSVGDGGPETQYF
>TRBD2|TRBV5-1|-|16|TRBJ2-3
TGCGCCAGCAGCCCTCCGGCGGGAGACGGCTCAGATACGCAGTATTTT
CASSPPAGDGSDTQYF
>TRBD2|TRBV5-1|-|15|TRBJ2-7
TGCGCCAGCAGGACCGGGACTAGCGTCTCCTACGAGCAGTACTTC
CASRTGTSVSYEQYF
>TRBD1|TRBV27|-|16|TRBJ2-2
TGTGCCAGCAGTCAAAGACAGGGGGTAATCACCGGGGAGCTGTTTTTT
CASSQRQGVITGELFF
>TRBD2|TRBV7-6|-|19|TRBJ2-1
TGTGCCAGCAGCTTAGATATACCGGGACTAGTAGAGTCCTACAATGAGCAGTTCTTC
CASSLDIPGLVESYNEQFF
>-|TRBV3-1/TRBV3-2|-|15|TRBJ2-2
TGTGCCAGCAGCCAAATGTCAGGGATGACCGGGGAGCTGTTTTTT
CASSQMSGMTGELFF
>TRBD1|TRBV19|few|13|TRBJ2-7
TGTGCCAGCCGACAGGGGACGAGCCACGAGCAGTACTTC
CASRQGTSHEQYF
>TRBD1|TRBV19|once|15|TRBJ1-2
TGTACCAGTAGTACCGGGACAGGGAATGGCTATGGCTACACCTTC
CTSSTGTGNGYGYTF
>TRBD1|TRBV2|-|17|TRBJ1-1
TGTGCCAGCAGGGGACAGGGGGGGTTAGCTATGAACACTGAAGCTTTCTTT
CASRGQGGLAMNTEAFF
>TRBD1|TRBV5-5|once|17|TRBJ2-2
TGTGCCAGCAGCCGAACTACAGGGGGCTTTGACACCGGGGAGCTGTTTTTT
CASSRTTGGFDTGELFF
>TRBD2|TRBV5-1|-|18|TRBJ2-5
TGCGCCAGCAGACTGGCCCGCCTAGCGGGAGGGGTACAAGAGACCCAGTACTTC
CASRLARLAGGVQETQYF
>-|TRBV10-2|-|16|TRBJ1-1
TGCGCCAGCAGTGAGTCGGCAGGGGCACTAAACACTGAAGCTTTCTTT
CASSESAGALNTEAFF
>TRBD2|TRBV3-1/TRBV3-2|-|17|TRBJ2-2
TGTGCCAGCAGCCCGTCGCCGACTAGCACCAACACCGGGGAGCTGTTTTTT
CASSPSPTSTNTGELFF
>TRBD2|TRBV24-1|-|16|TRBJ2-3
TGTGCCACCAGTGACAAACTAGCGGGTGACACAGATACGCAGTATTTT
CATSDKLAGDTDTQYF
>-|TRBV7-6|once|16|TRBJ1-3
TGTGCCAGCAGCTGGGGGGGGGTCTCCTCTGGAAACACCATATATTTT
CASSWGGVSSGNTIYF
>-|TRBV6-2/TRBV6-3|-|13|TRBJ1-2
TGTGCCAGCAGTTACGGCGCGGGATATGGCTACACCTTC
CASSYGAGYGYTF
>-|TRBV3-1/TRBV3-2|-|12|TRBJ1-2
TGTGCCAGCAGCCAAGATGGGGGGGGCTACACCTTC
CASSQDGGGYTF
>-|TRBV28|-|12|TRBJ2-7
TGTGCCACCCACAGGGACACCTACGAGCAGTACTTC
CATHRDTYEQYF
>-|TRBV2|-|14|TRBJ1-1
TGTGCCAGCACTTTAGGAGGTAGGAACACTGAAGCTTTCTTT
CASTLGGRNTEAFF
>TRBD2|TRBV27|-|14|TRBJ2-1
TGTGCCAGCGGGACGGTGACTAGCGGGAACGAGCAGTTCTTC
CASGTVTSGNEQFF
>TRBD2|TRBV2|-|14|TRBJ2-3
TGTGCCAGCAGTGTGTGGATTAGCGGGGATACGCAGTATTTT
CASSVWISGDTQYF
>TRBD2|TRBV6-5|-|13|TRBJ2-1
TGTGCCAGCACAACTAGCGGGAGCGATGAGCAGTTCTTC
CASTTSGSDEQFF
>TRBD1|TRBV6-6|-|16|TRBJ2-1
TGTGCCAGCAGCTCGGGGACAGGGGGCCGAAACAATGAGCAGTTCTTC
CASSSGTGGRNNEQFF
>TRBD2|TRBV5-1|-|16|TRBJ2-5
TGCGCCAGCAGTAATAGCGGGAGGACCGCCGGCGAGACCCAGTACTTC
CASSNSGRTAGETQYF
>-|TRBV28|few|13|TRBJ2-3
TGTGCCAGCAGTTTACCTCGCACAGATACGCAGTATTTT
CASSLPRTDTQYF
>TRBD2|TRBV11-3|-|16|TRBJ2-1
TGTGCCAGCAGCTCTTCCGCCAGCGGGATCTACAATGAGCAGTTCTTC
CASSSSASGIYNEQFF
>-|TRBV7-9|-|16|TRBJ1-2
TGTGCCAGCAGCTGGATTGACAGGCCTTCTAACTATGGCTACACCTTC
CASSWIDRPSNYGYTF
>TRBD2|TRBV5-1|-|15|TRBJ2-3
TGCGCCAGCAGCAGAGGGACTAGCGGAGCAGATACGCAGTATTTT
CASSRGTSGADTQYF
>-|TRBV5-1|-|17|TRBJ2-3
TGCGCCAGCAGCTTGGTTCCAGGGGTCGTTGGCACAGATACGCAGTATTTT
CASSLVPGVVGTDTQYF
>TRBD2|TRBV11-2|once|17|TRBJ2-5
TGTGCCAGCAGCTTAGAAGGGACTAGCGGACGACAAGAGACCCAGTACTTC
CASSLEGTSGRQETQYF
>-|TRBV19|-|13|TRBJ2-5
TGTGCCAGTAGTATCTTGGGGAGCGAGACCCAGTACTTC
CASSILGSETQYF
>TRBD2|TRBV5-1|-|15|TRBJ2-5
TGCGCCAGCAGGACTAGCGGGACCAACCGGGAGACCCAGTACTTC
CASRTSGTNRETQYF
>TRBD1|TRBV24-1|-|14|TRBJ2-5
TGTGCCACCAGTGCGACAGGGGGCATAGAGACCCAGTACTTC
CATSATGGIETQYF
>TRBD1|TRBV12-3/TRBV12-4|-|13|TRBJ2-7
TGTGCCAGCAGGCAGGGGGCCTCCTACGAGCAGTACTTC
CASRQGASYEQYF
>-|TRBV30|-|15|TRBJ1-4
TGTGCCTGGAGTGTACGGGAAAGGGCGTCTGAAAAACTGTTTTTT
CAWSVRERASEKLFF
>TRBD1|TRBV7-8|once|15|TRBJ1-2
TGTGCCAGCAGCTTATCAGAGGGCAGGGGGTATGGCTACACCTTC
CASSLSEGRGYGYTF
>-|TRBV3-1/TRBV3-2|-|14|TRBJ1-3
TGTGCCAGCAGCCAATCAGGGTCTGGAAACACCATATATTTT
CASSQSGSGNTIYF
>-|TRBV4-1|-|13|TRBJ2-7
TGCGCCAGCAGCCAAGCGGGGCGGGGCGAGCAGTACTTC
CASSQAGRGEQYF